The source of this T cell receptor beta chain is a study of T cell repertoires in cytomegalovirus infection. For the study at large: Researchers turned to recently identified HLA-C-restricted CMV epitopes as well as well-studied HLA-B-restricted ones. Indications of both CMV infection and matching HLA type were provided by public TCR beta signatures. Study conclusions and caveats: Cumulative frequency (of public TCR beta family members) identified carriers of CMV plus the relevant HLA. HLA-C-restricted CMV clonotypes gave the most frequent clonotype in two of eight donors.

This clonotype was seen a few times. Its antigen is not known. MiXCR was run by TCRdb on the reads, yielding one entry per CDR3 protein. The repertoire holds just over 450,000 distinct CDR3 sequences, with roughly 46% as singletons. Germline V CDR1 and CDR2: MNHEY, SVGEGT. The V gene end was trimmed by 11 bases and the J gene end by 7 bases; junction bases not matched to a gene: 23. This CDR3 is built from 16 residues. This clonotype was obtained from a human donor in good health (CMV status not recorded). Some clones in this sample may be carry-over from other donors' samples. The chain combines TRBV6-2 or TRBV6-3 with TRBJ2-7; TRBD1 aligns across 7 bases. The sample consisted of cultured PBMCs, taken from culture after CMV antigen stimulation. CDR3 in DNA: TGTGCCGCCTTTCCGGGACAGCGGAGCTTCTACGATGAGCAGTACTTC. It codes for CAAFPGQRSFYDEQYF.